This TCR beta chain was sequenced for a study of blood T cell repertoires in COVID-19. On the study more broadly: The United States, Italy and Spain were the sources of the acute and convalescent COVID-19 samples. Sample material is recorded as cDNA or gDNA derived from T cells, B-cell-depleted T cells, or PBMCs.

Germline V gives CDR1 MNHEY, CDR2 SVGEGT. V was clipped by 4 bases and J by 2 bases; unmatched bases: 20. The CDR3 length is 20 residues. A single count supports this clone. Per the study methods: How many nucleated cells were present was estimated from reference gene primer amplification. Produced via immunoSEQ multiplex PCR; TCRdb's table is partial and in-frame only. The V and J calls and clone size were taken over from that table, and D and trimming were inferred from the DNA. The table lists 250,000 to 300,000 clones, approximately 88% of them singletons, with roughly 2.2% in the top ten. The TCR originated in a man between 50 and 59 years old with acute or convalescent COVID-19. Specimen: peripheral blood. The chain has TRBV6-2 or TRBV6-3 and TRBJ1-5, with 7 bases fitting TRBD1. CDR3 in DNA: TGTGCCAGCAGTTTATACCAGCAGTTATATCGACAGGGCGGCAATCAGCCCCAGCATTTT. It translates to CASSLYQQLYRQGGNQPQHF.